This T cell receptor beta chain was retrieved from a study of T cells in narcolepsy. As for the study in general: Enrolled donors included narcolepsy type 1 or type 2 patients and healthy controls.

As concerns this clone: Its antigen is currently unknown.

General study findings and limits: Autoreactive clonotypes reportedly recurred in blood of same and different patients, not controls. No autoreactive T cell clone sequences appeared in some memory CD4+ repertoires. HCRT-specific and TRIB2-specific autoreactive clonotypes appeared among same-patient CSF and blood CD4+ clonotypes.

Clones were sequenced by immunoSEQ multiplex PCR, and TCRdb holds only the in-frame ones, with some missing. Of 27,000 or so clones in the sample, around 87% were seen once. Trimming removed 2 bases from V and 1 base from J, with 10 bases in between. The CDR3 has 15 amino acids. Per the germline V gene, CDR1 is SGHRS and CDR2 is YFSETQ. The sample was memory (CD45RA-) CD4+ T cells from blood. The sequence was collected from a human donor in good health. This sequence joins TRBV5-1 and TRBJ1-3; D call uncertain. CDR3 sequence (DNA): TGCGCCAGCAGCTTACAGCCAGAGTCTGGAAACACCATATATTTT. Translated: CASSLQPESGNTIYF.